The 30 T cell receptor beta chains below all came from one sample that was sequenced in a study of Ad26.COV2.S vaccination and SARS-CoV-2 variants. Treatment meaning: roughly 19 received Ad26.COV2.S at low or high dose, single or two shots; about 5 received placebo; per-sample allocation not given. Each sample was drawn 63 days after the first injection (of vaccine or placebo). Clones were read by immunoSEQ multiplex PCR, and TCRdb kept only the in-frame ones, dropping some. The sample shows some 640,000 clones, 89% of them seen only once. The source was peripheral blood, collected in a trial of Ad26.COV2.S vaccine versus placebo. The receptor set was obtained from a person between 18 and 59 years old who received the Ad26.COV2.S COVID-19 vaccine or a placebo.

The chain carries TRBV7-3 and TRBJ2-3, with TRBD2 identical over 7 bases. J lost 4 bases, V lost 4 bases, and 2 bases had no gene match. Germline CDR1 is SGHTA and CDR2 is FQGTGA. The CDR3 is 13 amino acids. CDR3 nucleotides: TGTGCCAGCAGCTCCCGGGGGGCAGATACGCAGTATTTT. Amino acids: CASSSRGADTQYF.

About this clone itself: This CDR3 is also generated by other DNA sequences in the sample. The chain couples TRBV5-1 to TRBJ2-7, with TRBD1 matching 8 bases. The V segment lost 4 bases and the J segment 4 bases; nucleotides outside the gene matches: 7. The CDR3 contains 14 residues. Germline-derived CDR1 and CDR2 are SGHRS and YFSETQ. The CDR3 is CASSAGQGAYEQYF. The CDR3 nucleotides read TGCGCCAGCAGCGCTGGTCAGGGGGCTTACGAGCAGTACTTC.

The chain carries TRBV30 and TRBJ2-7; 7 positions match TRBD1. CDR3 length: 16 amino acids. V gave up 1 base and J gave up 4 bases; unmatched junction bases: 13. The germline gives CDR1 GTSNPN, CDR2 SVGIG (reference sequence). The CDR3 region has the DNA TGTGCCTGGAGTGACGTGACAGGGTCGCCGATTTACGAGCAGTACTTC. It codes for CAWSDVTGSPIYEQYF.

V and J are TRBV9 and TRBJ1-1; D perhaps matches TRBD1 (6 bases). This CDR3 is built from 14 residues. Per the germline V gene, CDR1 is SGDLS and CDR2 is YYNGEE. Trimming took off 0 bases at V and 8 bases at J, with 14 bases between the two ends. The CDR3 here is CASSVGRGEGEAFF. CDR3 bases: TGTGCCAGCAGCGTAGGCAGGGGCGAAGGAGAAGCTTTCTTT.

The chain is built from TRBV12-3 or TRBV12-4 and TRBJ2-5; 10 bases are shared with TRBD2. The CDR3 runs to 13 residues. V was clipped by 4 bases and J by 12 bases; unmatched bases: 8. CDR3 DNA sequence: TGTGCCAGCAGTTGGGGGGCTAGCGGGGGCGAGTACTTC. Amino acid sequence: CASSWGASGGEYF.

The gene calls are TRBV3-1 (or the pseudogene TRBV3-2) and TRBJ2-3; D ambiguous. Per germline, CDR1 LGHDT and CDR2 YNNKEL (reference sequence). The V end lost 4 bases, the J end lost 1 base, and 3 bases lay between the germline ends. This CDR3 region has 12 residues. For the CDR3, the DNA is TGTGCCAGCAGCCGCCGCACAGATACGCAGTATTTT. This translates into CASSRRTDTQYF.

The CDR3 protein is CAWNTRNSPLHF. The CDR3 DNA is TGTGCCTGGAATACTAGGAATTCACCCCTCCACTTT. The chain couples TRBV30 to TRBJ1-6; D ambiguous. This CDR3 has 12 residues. Looked up from germline, CDR1 is GTSNPN and CDR2 is SVGIG (reference sequence). Trimming took off 4 bases at V and 7 bases at J, with 8 bases between the two ends.

The chain combines TRBV7-9 with TRBJ2-2; D not certain. Germline CDR1 is SEHNR and CDR2 is FQNEAQ (reference sequence). The CDR3 length is 14 residues. Trimming cost V 7 bases and J 0 bases, with 9 bases left between them. The CDR3 nucleotides read TGTGCCAGCACCTTGGGGACGAACACCGGGGAGCTGTTTTTT. Translation: CASTLGTNTGELFF.

In nucleotides, the CDR3 is TGCAGCGTTGAAGACTATGGGGGGCCCCAGCATTTT. The encoded protein is CSVEDYGGPQHF. The rearrangement uses TRBV29-1 and TRBJ1-5, with D tentatively TRBD1 (5 bases). Germline assignment: CDR1 SQVTM and CDR2 ANQGSEA. This CDR3 region has 12 residues. The V and J ends lost 0 bases and 9 bases respectively, with 9 bases between them.

This chain joins TRBV5-1 and TRBJ1-3; TRBD1 aligns across 7 bases. The CDR3 is made up of 16 amino acids. V lost 4 bases to trimming and J lost 2 bases; unmatched junction nucleotides: 9. Germline-derived CDR1 and CDR2 are SGHRS and YFSETQ. The DNA for the CDR3 is TGCGCCAGCAGCCCGGGAGTAGGACAGGCTGGAAACACCATATATTTT. Protein product: CASSPGVGQAGNTIYF.

The V gene is TRBV5-1, the J gene TRBJ2-1; 10 bases are a match to TRBD1. CDR3 length: 18 residues. V shed 0 bases and J 3 bases; nucleotides not matched to a gene: 9. Germline lookup yields CDR1 SGHRS and CDR2 YFSETQ. In nucleotides, the CDR3 is TGCGCCAGCAGCTTGGTGGTTTTGGGGACAGGGGACTACAATGAGCAGTTCTTC. It translates to CASSLVVLGTGDYNEQFF.

The chain uses TRBV6-2 or TRBV6-3 and TRBJ2-2, with 11 bases aligning to TRBD1. Germline trimming cut 5 bases from V and 4 bases from J; bases unmatched to any gene: 3. This CDR3 has 15 residues. The germline gives CDR1 MNHEY, CDR2 SVGEGT. The CDR3 protein is CASSRTGGGTGELFF. The DNA of the CDR3 is TGTGCCAGCAGTCGGACAGGGGGCGGCACCGGGGAGCTGTTTTTT.

This chain connects TRBV7-8 to TRBJ1-6, with 9 bases identical to TRBD1. V trimming: 5 bases; J trimming: 10 bases; junction bases outside the gene matches: 12. The CDR3 extends over 16 amino acids. From germline, CDR1 is SGHVS and CDR2 FQNEAQ. DNA for the CDR3: TGTGCCAGCAGCCCGACGGGACAGGGTGGACGATCACCCCTCCACTTT. Translation gives CASSPTGQGGRSPLHF. Using reference TRBV7-8 and TRBJ1-6 for the parts outside the CDR3, the full variable domain is GAGVSQSPRYKVAKRGQDVALRCDPISGHVSLFWYQQALGQGPEFLTYFQNEAQLDKSGLPSDRFFAERPEGSVSTLKIQRTQQEDSAVYLCASSPTGQGGRSPLHFGNGTRLTVT.

This clone was detected once. This chain uses TRBV9 with TRBJ2-2; a possible D gene is TRBD2 (6 bases). V was shortened by 4 bases and J by 4 bases, with 11 bases between the two germline ends. The CDR3 has 14 residues. Germline CDR1 reads SGDLS; CDR2 reads YYNGEE. This chain's CDR3 is CASSSGLRTGELFF. The CDR3 nucleotides are TGTGCCAGCAGCAGCGGACTACGCACCGGGGAGCTGTTTTTT.

The chain combines TRBV7-2 with TRBJ1-5; D perhaps matches TRBD1 (6 bases). The CDR3 consists of 14 residues. V was clipped by 5 bases and J by 4 bases, with 12 bases between them. The germline CDR1 and CDR2 sequences are SGHTA and FQGNSA. The CDR3 protein is CASSQQGSNQPQHF. The CDR3 DNA reads as TGTGCCAGCAGCCAACAGGGATCTAATCAGCCCCAGCATTTT.

This chain joins TRBV6-2 or TRBV6-3 and TRBJ1-2; D unresolved. CDR3 length: 13 residues. The V and J ends lost 5 bases and 2 bases respectively, with 9 bases between them. From germline, CDR1 is MNHEY and CDR2 SVGEGT. The CDR3 bases are TGTGCCAGCAGTCCGGCCGGGAACTATGGCTACACCTTC. Its protein is CASSPAGNYGYTF.

The chain joins TRBV12-3 or TRBV12-4 to TRBJ1-1, with D hard to call. Trimming removed 2 bases at V and 0 bases at J, with 4 bases between. This CDR3 contains 13 residues. This CDR3 reads CASSLFLNTEAFF. As DNA, the CDR3 is TGTGCCAGCAGTTTATTTCTGAACACTGAAGCTTTCTTT.

The chain links TRBV5-1 to TRBJ2-7, with unresolved D. Germline values: CDR1 SGHRS, CDR2 YFSETQ. The V end was cut by 0 bases, the J end by 2 bases, with 9 bases between. The CDR3 runs to 14 residues. The DNA for the CDR3 is TGCGCCAGCAGCTTGGAGGGAATTCCCTACGAGCAGTACTTC. Encoded protein: CASSLEGIPYEQYF.

The chain carries TRBV10-3 and TRBJ2-5; 11 bases align to TRBD2. J was trimmed by 4 bases and V by 5 bases; bases with no gene match: 0. The CDR3 length is 13 residues. Germline V gives CDR1 ENHRY, CDR2 SYGVKD. CDR3 protein: CAISLAGGETQYF. The DNA for the CDR3 is TGTGCCATCAGTCTAGCGGGAGGAGAGACCCAGTACTTC.

V gene TRBV5-5 combines with J gene TRBJ2-2; D uncertain. V was shortened by 6 bases and J by 3 bases, with 18 bases between the two germline ends. CDR3 length: 16 residues. Germline V gene sequence: CDR1 SGHKS, CDR2 YYEKEE (reference sequence). The CDR3 coding sequence is TGTGCCAGCACCGGACGGATGCTCTTGGACACCGGGGAGCTGTTTTTT. Its protein is CASTGRMLLDTGELFF. Based on the CDR3 plus reference TRBV5-5 and TRBJ2-2, the full variable domain is DAGVTQSPTHLIKTRGQQVTLRCSPISGHKSVSWYQQVLGQGPQFIFQYYEKEERGRGNFPDRFSARQFPNYSSELNVNALLLGDSALYLCASTGRMLLDTGELFFGEGSRLTVL.

V usage is TRBV7-2 and J usage is TRBJ1-4; a possible D gene is TRBD1 (6 bases). The V end lost 4 bases, the J end lost 8 bases, and 14 bases lay between the germline ends. CDR1 SGHTA and CDR2 FQGNSA come from the germline V gene. The CDR3 covers 14 residues. CDR3 coding DNA: TGTGCCAGCAGCTCAACGGGGGCGAGGGAAAAACTGTTTTTT. Its protein product is CASSSTGAREKLFF.

This clone appeared once. The chain combines TRBV14 with TRBJ2-7; D ambiguous. Germline loops: CDR1 SGHDN, CDR2 FVKESK. V lost 4 bases, J lost 3 bases, and 10 bases lay in between. CDR3 length equals 13 residues. CDR3 residues: CASSRSGLYEQYF. Here the CDR3 DNA reads TGTGCCAGCAGCCGATCGGGCCTCTACGAGCAGTACTTC.

This rearrangement joins TRBV3-1 (or the pseudogene TRBV3-2) to TRBJ1-1; 8 bases agree with TRBD1. Unmatched junction bases numbered 4, after V lost 6 bases and J lost 7 bases. Germline CDR1 and CDR2: LGHDT and YNNKEL (reference sequence). The CDR3 is 12 amino acids. Written as DNA, the CDR3 is TGTGCCAGCAGAGAAGGACAGGGTGAAGCTTTCTTT. Translation: CASREGQGEAFF.

This clone occurred once. The chain is built from TRBV3-1 (or the pseudogene TRBV3-2) and TRBJ1-6; D might be TRBD1 (6 bases). Trimming pared 3 bases from V and 7 bases from J, leaving 13 bases between. The CDR3 loop spans 15 amino acids. The V gene's germline CDR1 is LGHDT and CDR2 YNNKEL (reference sequence). In nucleotides, the CDR3 is TGTGCCAGCAGCCAGGGGGCCGGGGGAAATTCACCCCTCCACTTT. This translates into CASSQGAGGNSPLHF.

The CDR3 DNA follows: TGCGCCAGCTCCATCCCCGGGACTCCTCCTTACGAGCAGTACTTC. This translates into CASSIPGTPPYEQYF. V and J are TRBV4-1 and TRBJ2-7, with D tentatively TRBD2 (6 bases). This CDR3 is 15 amino acids long. Deletions cut 8 bases from V and 4 bases from J, with 21 bases between. Germline V lookup: CDR1 MGHRA, CDR2 YSYEKL.

With regard to this clone: Other DNA variants within this sample encode the same CDR3. The CDR3 DNA is TGTGCCAGCAGAACCAGCGGAATCTACAATGAGCAGTTCTTC. Amino acids: CASRTSGIYNEQFF. J is TRBJ2-1 and V is TRBV6-6; possibly TRBD2 for D (5 bases). Trimming removed 6 bases at V and 3 bases at J, with 12 bases between. The CDR3 runs to 14 residues. Germline V gene data show CDR1 as MNHNY and CDR2 as SVGAGI (reference sequence).

This chain joins TRBV29-1 and TRBJ2-7; D remains ambiguous. The germline gives CDR1 SQVTM, CDR2 ANQGSEA. V dropped 0 bases and J dropped 2 bases, with 5 bases sitting between them. The CDR3 spans 12 residues. CDR3 amino acids: CSVEEGPYEQYF. Here the CDR3 DNA reads TGCAGCGTTGAAGAAGGCCCCTACGAGCAGTACTTC.

The chain joins TRBV10-3 to TRBJ2-7, with D tentatively TRBD2 (5 bases). This CDR3 is 13 amino acids long. Trimming shortened V by 10 bases and J by 2 bases, and 15 bases separated the two germline ends. Germline CDR1 reads ENHRY; CDR2 reads SYGVKD. The CDR3 region has the DNA TGTGCCACCTATAGGGAGTCCCCCTACGAGCAGTACTTC. Protein product: CATYRESPYEQYF.

This chain joins TRBV15 and TRBJ1-5; perhaps TRBD1 as D (5 bases). Between the trimmed V and J ends, which lost 1 base and 4 bases, there was a span of 17 bases. Per the germline V gene, CDR1 is LNHNV and CDR2 is YYDKDF (reference sequence). The CDR3 runs to 17 residues. The CDR3 sequence: CATSRGHEGRMNQPQHF. CDR3 nucleotides: TGTGCCACCAGCAGAGGACATGAGGGGCGGATGAATCAGCCCCAGCATTTT.

About this clone: The CDR3 end shows no conserved phenylalanine or tryptophan, and so a read error is likely. It is unclear where the CDR3 begins or ends on the DNA, so no DNA is shown, and the CDR3 is as TCRdb lists it. The gene calls are TRBV7-9 and TRBJ2-7; TRBD2 was called by the table and not checked on the DNA. The germline V gene has CDR1 SEHNR and CDR2 FQNEAQ (reference sequence). The CDR3 has 13 residues if both end residues are counted. CDR3 protein: CASSLGEAGRILY.